This TCR beta chain was obtained from a study of shared clonotypes between healthy human individuals. Assay used: immunoSEQ multiplex PCR; TCRdb lists only in-frame clones, some missing. The sample holds about 2 million clones, 85% to 95% seen once. General study results and limits: Represented diversity (both genetic and exposure-history) was limited by the small number of donors.

V dropped 5 bases and J dropped 2; count of bases not matched to a gene: 8. The CDR3 sequence is 17 residues long. Germline loops: CDR1 SGDLS, CDR2 YYNGEE. CD45RO-negative cells were positively selected for CCR7, leaving out terminally differentiated effector memory CD45RA+ cells. Caucasian adults residing in Nashville, Tennessee made up all the donors. In regard to this clone: Its antigen remains unknown.

Sequenced input: naive CD8+ T cells sorted from blood. This sequence originates from a man between 18 and 29 years old in good health. V gene TRBV9 combines with J gene TRBJ2-2; 11 positions agree with TRBD2. The CDR3 sequence: CASSSTSGTVNTGELFF. DNA of the CDR3: TGTGCCAGCAGTTCGACTAGCGGGACGGTTAACACCGGGGAGCTGTTTTTT.